This T cell receptor (beta chain) was found in a study of blood T cell repertoires in COVID-19. For the study at large: Both acute and convalescent COVID-19 samples were obtained from the United States, Italy and Spain.

The germline gives CDR1 ENHRY, CDR2 SYGVKD. This CDR3 is built from 13 residues. The V gene end was trimmed by 4 bases and the J gene end by 6 bases; junction bases not matched to a gene: 4. This clone was seen more than once but under ten times. Authors' analysis steps: Amplifying reference gene primers gave estimates of nucleated cell counts. Assay used: immunoSEQ multiplex PCR; TCRdb lists only in-frame clones, some missing. V and J calls and clone size are as listed in that table; D and trimming were resolved from the DNA. The data show nearly 50,000 clones, roughly 84% seen once. The sequenced sample consisted of peripheral blood. This chain connects TRBV10-3 to TRBJ1-1; 8 bases match TRBD1. The clonotype was recovered from a woman in her sixties or seventies with acute or convalescent COVID-19. The DNA for the CDR3 is TGTGCCATCAGTGGACAGGGGACGGCTGAAGCTTTCTTT. It encodes CAISGQGTAEAFF.